The TCR beta chain under discussion was sequenced for a study of T cells in Graves' hyperthyroidism and ophthalmopathy. RNA transcripts served as the template for amplifying TCR beta CDR3 regions. The study used the HTBI primer set for a first-round RT-PCR of the TCR CDR3. MiXCR, run by TCRdb on the multiplex PCR reads, gives a single entry per CDR3 protein. The sample lists 600,000 to 800,000 distinct CDR3 sequences; 30% to 40% were seen once. Per germline, CDR1 SEHNR and CDR2 FQNEAQ (reference sequence). The CDR3 totals 13 residues. With respect to this clonotype: The junction differs from germline at one of its ends, possibly a read error.

The J gene is TRBJ2-5, the V gene TRBV7-9, with D possibly matching TRBD1 (6 bases). The TCR sequence derives from a woman in her thirties or forties with Graves' hyperthyroidism. Sample: blood. In DNA form, the CDR3 reads TGTGCCAGCAGCGGGGTTGGTGGGGACACCAGAAACTTC. Translation gives CASSGVGGDTRNF.